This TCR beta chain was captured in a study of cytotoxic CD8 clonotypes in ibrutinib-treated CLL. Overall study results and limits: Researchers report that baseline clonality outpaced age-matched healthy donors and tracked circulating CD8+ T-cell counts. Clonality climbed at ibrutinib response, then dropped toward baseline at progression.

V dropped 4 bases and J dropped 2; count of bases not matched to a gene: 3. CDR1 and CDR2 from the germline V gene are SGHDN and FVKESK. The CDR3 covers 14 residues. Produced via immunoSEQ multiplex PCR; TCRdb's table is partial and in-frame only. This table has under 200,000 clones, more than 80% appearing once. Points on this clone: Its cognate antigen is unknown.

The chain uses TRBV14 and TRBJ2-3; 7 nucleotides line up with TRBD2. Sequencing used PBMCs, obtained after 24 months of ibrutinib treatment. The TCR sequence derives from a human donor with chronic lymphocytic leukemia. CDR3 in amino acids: CASSRRDYTDTQYF. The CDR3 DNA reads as TGTGCCAGCAGCCGCCGGGACTACACAGATACGCAGTATTTT.